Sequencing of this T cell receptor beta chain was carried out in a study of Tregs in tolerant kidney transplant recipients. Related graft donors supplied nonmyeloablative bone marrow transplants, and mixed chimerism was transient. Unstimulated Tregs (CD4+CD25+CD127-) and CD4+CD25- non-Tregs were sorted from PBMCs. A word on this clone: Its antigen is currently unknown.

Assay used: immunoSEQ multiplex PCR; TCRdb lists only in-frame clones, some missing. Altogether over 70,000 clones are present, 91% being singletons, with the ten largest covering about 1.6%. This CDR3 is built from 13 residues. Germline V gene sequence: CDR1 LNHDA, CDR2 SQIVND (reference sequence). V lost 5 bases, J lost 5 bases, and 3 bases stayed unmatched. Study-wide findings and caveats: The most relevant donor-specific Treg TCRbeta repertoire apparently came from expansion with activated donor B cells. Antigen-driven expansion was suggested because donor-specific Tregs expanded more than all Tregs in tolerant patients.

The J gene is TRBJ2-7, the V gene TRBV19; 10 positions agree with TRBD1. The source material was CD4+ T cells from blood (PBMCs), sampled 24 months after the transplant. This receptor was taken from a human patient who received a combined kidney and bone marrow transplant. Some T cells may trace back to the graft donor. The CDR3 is CASSWDRGNEQYF. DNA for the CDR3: TGTGCCAGTAGTTGGGACAGGGGTAACGAGCAGTACTTC.